This T cell receptor beta chain was profiled in a study of blood T cell repertoires in COVID-19 (dated by TCRdb to between 2020 and 2021). Broadly, across the study: Samples covering the acute and convalescent phases of COVID-19 were provided by collaborators in the United States, Italy and Spain. The prospective study material was composed of cDNA or gDNA derived from T cells, B-cell-depleted T cells, or PBMCs. Subjects who had been exposed to COVID-19, were actively infected with it, or had recovered from it provided the deeply sampled blood TCRbeta repertoires that made up the dataset. The repertoires were released in a freely available public database meant as a resource for research on the immune response to SARS-CoV-2. Where HLA class I and class II types were available, the types were taken from metadata supplied by the sample provider, not from assay-based typing. The samples were drawn from two sources: the first 160 participants of the ongoing ImmuneRACE study, and 1,200 or so subjects contributed by 6 global collaborators. Sample metadata almost always included a de-identified subject ID, COVID-19 status, age in years and sex.

Comment on this clone: Its target antigen remains unknown. Base qualities are not provided; no much larger clone lies one nucleotide away.

Reading the germline V gene gives CDR1 MRHNA and CDR2 SNTAGT. Spanning cysteine to phenylalanine, the CDR3 consists of 18 amino acids. The CDR3 DNA has 54 bases and is translated from base 1. V and J lose 0 bases and 3 bases, and a span of 18 bases separates them. Study-level results and caveats: The quantity of clinical and demographic metadata differed by source and by participant and was supplied without curation.

The immunoSEQ Assay, a bias-controlled multiplex PCR, was used to amplify TCRbeta CDR3 regions from genomic DNA. Under the source paper's analysis protocol: The number of nucleated cells in each sample was estimated from the amplification of reference gene primers within the assay. Sequence reads were collapsed and filtered to measure the absolute abundance of every unique TCRbeta CDR3 rearrangement. For each sample, productive Simpson clonality was calculated by taking the square root of Simpson's diversity index across productive rearrangements. Not all clones reach the TCRdb copy of this immuneACCESS table, which keeps in-frame sequences only. Checked studies attribute under half of the gap to unresolved V genes and leave the rest unexplained. The V and J calls and the clone size are those of that table, but D and trimming were determined from the DNA. This sample lists some 200,000 clones; around nine tenths were detected once. About 0.96% of the sample goes to the ten largest clones.

A second Seattle source provided samples from volunteer blood donors who had recovered from COVID-19. Collaborating institutions collected whole blood in K2EDTA tubes following their own protocols. For TCRbeta analysis, collaborators shipped samples as frozen whole blood, isolated PBMCs, or DNA extracted from either of those sample types. The sample comprised peripheral blood. The receptor comes from a woman aged 18 to 35 who had recovered from COVID-19. The chain is made from TRBV6-4 and TRBJ1-5; the best D guess is TRBD1, with 6 bases matching. The DNA sequence follows: TGTGCCAGCAGTGACTCAAACAGGGCGACCGCCAACAATCAGCCCCAGCATTTT. This is translated as CASSDSNRATANNQPQHF.